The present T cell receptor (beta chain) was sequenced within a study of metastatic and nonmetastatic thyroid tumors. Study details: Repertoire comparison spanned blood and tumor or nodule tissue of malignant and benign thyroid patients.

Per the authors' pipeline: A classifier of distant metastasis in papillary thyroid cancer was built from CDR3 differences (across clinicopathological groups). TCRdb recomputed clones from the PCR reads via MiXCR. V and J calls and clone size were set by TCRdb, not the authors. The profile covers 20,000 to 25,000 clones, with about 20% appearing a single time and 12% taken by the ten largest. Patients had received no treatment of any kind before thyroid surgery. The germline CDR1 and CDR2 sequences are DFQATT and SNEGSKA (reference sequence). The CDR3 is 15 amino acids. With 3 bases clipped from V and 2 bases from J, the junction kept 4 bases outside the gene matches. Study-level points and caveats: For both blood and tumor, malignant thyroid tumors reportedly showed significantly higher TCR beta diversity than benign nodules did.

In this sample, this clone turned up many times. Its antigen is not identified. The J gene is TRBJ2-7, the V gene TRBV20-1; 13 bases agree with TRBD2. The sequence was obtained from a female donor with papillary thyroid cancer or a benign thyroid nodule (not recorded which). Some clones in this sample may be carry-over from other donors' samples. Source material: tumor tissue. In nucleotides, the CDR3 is TGCAGTGCTAGTTTGGGACTAGCGGGGCCCTACGAGCAGTACTTC. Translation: CSASLGLAGPYEQYF.